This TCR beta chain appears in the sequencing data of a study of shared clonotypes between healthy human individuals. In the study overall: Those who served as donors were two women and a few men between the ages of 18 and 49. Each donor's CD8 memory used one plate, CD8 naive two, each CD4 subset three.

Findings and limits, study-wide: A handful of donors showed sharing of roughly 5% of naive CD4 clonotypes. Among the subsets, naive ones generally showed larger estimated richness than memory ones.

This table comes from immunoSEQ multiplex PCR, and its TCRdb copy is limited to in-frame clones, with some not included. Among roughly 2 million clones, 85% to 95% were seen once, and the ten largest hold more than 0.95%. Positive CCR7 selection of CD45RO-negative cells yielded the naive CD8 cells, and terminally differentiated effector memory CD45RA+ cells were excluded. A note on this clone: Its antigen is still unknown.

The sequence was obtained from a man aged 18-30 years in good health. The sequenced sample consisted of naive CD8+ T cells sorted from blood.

Written as DNA, the CDR3 is TGCGCCAGCAGCCGCACGGGACTACTCAATGAGCAGTTCTTC. Its translation is CASSRTGLLNEQFF. This sequence joins TRBV4-1 and TRBJ2-1; 7 nucleotides match TRBD2. Trimming removed 4 bases from V and 6 bases from J; junction bases left unmatched: 6. CDR1 and CDR2 from the germline V gene are MGHRA and YSYEKL. This CDR3 contains 14 residues.